The sequence of this TCR beta chain was determined in a study of CD8+CD57+ T cells in acquired aplastic anemia. CDR1 is SGHRS and CDR2 is YFSETQ in the germline V gene. Trimming stripped 2 bases from V and 7 bases from J, with 10 bases between. The CDR3 is 13 residues long. Genomic DNA provided the template from which TCR beta VDJ and CDR3 profiles were obtained. TCRdb reprocessed the reads via MiXCR and lists one record per CDR3 protein. Here the sample spans over 150,000 distinct CDR3 sequences, just over 50% being singletons. Patients sequenced had flow cytometry evidence of CD8+CD57+ cell expansion. This clonotype was counted a single time.

This clonotype was sampled from a human donor with aplastic anemia. The genes are TRBV5-1 and TRBJ1-5; weak D call: TRBD1 (6 bases). The sample was sorted CD4+, CD8+, or CD8+CD57+ T cells (not recorded which) from PBMCs. The CDR3 reads CASSFAGEQPQHF. The CDR3 region has the DNA TGCGCCAGCAGCTTCGCAGGGGAACAGCCCCAGCATTTT.